What follows describes a single T cell receptor beta chain. This sample is drawn from a study of cytomegalovirus exposure and HLA in healthy donors. PCR used 60 Vbeta primers and 13 Jbeta primers. Assay used: immunoSEQ multiplex PCR; TCRdb lists only in-frame clones, some missing. This table holds some 150,000 clones, around 75% found once. The germline V and J ends were trimmed by 1 base and 3 bases, with 10 bases remaining between them. Germline loops: CDR1 SGHVS, CDR2 FQNEAQ. The CDR3 has 15 residues. The sequence derives from a man between 60 and 75 years old in good health and CMV-seronegative. The sample was PBMCs. The rearrangement uses TRBV7-8 and TRBJ1-5, with no clear D. The CDR3 nucleotides are TGTGCCAGCAGCTTAGTGGCGGGGAACAATCAGCCCCAGCATTTT. Its translation is CASSLVAGNNQPQHF.